These 20 T cell receptor beta chains were sequenced from one sample in a study of blood T cell repertoires in COVID-19. The method was immunoSEQ multiplex PCR; TCRdb's version includes in-frame clones alone and lacks a portion of them. The sample lists about 180,000 clones; around 80% were seen once. The specimen sequenced was peripheral blood. The receptors here all came from a woman older than 75 with COVID-19, enrolled during active disease.

V gene TRBV5-1 combines with J gene TRBJ2-1; TRBD2 matches 7 bases. Germline V CDR1 and CDR2: SGHRS, YFSETQ. This CDR3 is built from 15 residues. The trim removed 4 bases at V and 4 bases at J, leaving 8 bases unmatched. The CDR3 nucleotides read TGCGCCAGCAGCCTAGGACTAGGAGGGTACAATGAGCAGTTCTTC. It yields the protein CASSLGLGGYNEQFF. Based on the CDR3 plus reference TRBV5-1 and TRBJ2-1, the full variable domain is KAGVTQTPRYLIKTRGQQVTLSCSPISGHRSVSWYQQTPGQGLQFLFEYFSETQRNKGNFPGRFSGRQFSNSRSEMNVSTLELGDSALYLCASSLGLGGYNEQFFGPGTRLTVL.

In DNA, the CDR3 is TGTGCCAGCAGCAAGTGTGGCTGGGGCGGGAGGGCCTCCAGCTCCTACAATGAGCAGTTCTTC. It yields the protein CASSKCGWGGRASSSYNEQFF. The chain links TRBV21-1 to TRBJ2-1; the table assigns TRBD2, which was not confirmed against the DNA. TRBV21-1 is designated a pseudogene. This CDR3 spans 21 amino acids.

The rearrangement joins TRBV15 to TRBJ2-1; perhaps TRBD2 as D (6 bases). Germline V lookup: CDR1 LNHNV, CDR2 YYDKDF (reference sequence). This CDR3 spans 16 amino acids. V was clipped by 0 bases and J by 8 bases, with 17 bases between them. CDR3 amino acids: CATSRDFGTHLHEQFF. The CDR3 nucleotides are TGTGCCACCAGCAGAGATTTCGGGACTCACCTTCATGAGCAGTTCTTC.

This chain joins TRBV5-1 and TRBJ2-7; 12 nucleotides align to TRBD2. The germline CDR1 and CDR2 sequences are SGHRS and YFSETQ. The CDR3 is 16 residues long. V lost 4 bases and J lost 3; bases outside the gene matches: 8. In nucleotides, the CDR3 is TGCGCCAGCAGCGGCGGACTAGCGGGAAGTTTCTACGAGCAGTACTTC. Its protein product is CASSGGLAGSFYEQYF.

V and J are TRBV6-5 and TRBJ1-6; the D is unclear. The CDR3 covers 14 residues. The V end was cut by 10 bases, the J end by 0 bases, with 10 bases between. Germline V gene data show CDR1 as MNHEY and CDR2 as SVGAGI. The CDR3 DNA reads as TGTGCCACTAAGTTTTCCTCCTATAATTCACCCCTCCACTTT. It yields the protein CATKFSSYNSPLHF.

The chain employs TRBV19 and TRBJ2-3, with a tentative D call TRBD1 (6 bases). Trimming left V 3 bases short and J 5 bases short, with 18 bases between. Looked up from germline, CDR1 is LNHDA and CDR2 is SQIVND (reference sequence). The CDR3 is made up of 16 amino acids. The CDR3 DNA reads as TGTGCCAGTAGTATCACAACCGGGACAAGAGGAGATACGCAGTATTTT. Amino acid sequence: CASSITTGTRGDTQYF.

The chain uses TRBV5-1 and TRBJ1-1, with D hard to call. Trimming pared 0 bases from V and 1 base from J, leaving 7 bases between. In germline, CDR1 is SGHRS, CDR2 YFSETQ. This CDR3 is built from 14 residues. CDR3 nucleotides: TGCGCCAGCAGCTTGGACCCTAGGAACACTGAAGCTTTCTTT. It translates to CASSLDPRNTEAFF. The full variable domain, its missing parts supplied by reference TRBV5-1 and TRBJ1-1, is KAGVTQTPRYLIKTRGQQVTLSCSPISGHRSVSWYQQTPGQGLQFLFEYFSETQRNKGNFPGRFSGRQFSNSRSEMNVSTLELGDSALYLCASSLDPRNTEAFFGQGTRLTVV.

As DNA, the CDR3 is TGTGCCAGCAGCCAACCTCGGACAGGGAGAGAGACCCAGTACTTC. Its translation: CASSQPRTGRETQYF. The chain has TRBV14 and TRBJ2-5; 8 bases agree with TRBD1. The CDR3 has 15 residues. Germline CDR1 is SGHDN and CDR2 is FVKESK. With 2 bases clipped from V and 4 bases from J, the junction kept 6 bases outside the gene matches.

This clone appeared a few times. The chain couples TRBV5-4 to TRBJ2-1, with a possible D match to TRBD2 (5 bases). V lost 2 bases, J lost 4 bases, and 10 bases lay in between. The germline CDR1 and CDR2 sequences are SGHNT and YYREEE (reference sequence). The CDR3 is 14 amino acids. The CDR3 DNA is TGTGCCAGCAGCTTATCGGACTCGTACAATGAGCAGTTCTTC. It codes for CASSLSDSYNEQFF.

The V and J genes are TRBV9 and TRBJ1-3; unclear D gene. Germline V gene lookup returns CDR1 SGDLS and CDR2 YYNGEE. The CDR3 spans 14 residues. Trimming removed 3 bases at V and 0 bases at J, with 7 bases between. The CDR3 loop is CASSGSASGNTIYF. CDR3 coding DNA: TGTGCCAGCAGCGGTAGCGCCTCTGGAAACACCATATATTTT.

The rearrangement joins TRBV5-1 to TRBJ2-5; maybe TRBD1 (6 bases). Germline V gives CDR1 SGHRS, CDR2 YFSETQ. The V end was cut by 1 base, the J end by 5 bases, with 9 bases between. This CDR3 spans 13 amino acids. The CDR3 region is CASSLWGRETQYF. CDR3 sequence (DNA): TGCGCCAGCAGCTTGTGGGGGCGGGAGACCCAGTACTTC.

This rearrangement joins TRBV13 to TRBJ2-1; unclear D gene. Germline values: CDR1 PRHDT, CDR2 FYEKMQ (reference sequence). This CDR3 is 15 amino acids long. V dropped 1 base and J dropped 8 bases, with 15 bases sitting between them. Written as DNA, the CDR3 is TGTGCCAGCAGCTTAGATGGCAGGTCAACGGATGAGCAGTTCTTC. The encoded protein is CASSLDGRSTDEQFF.

This chain connects TRBV19 to TRBJ1-5; a possible D gene is TRBD1 (5 bases). The germline gives CDR1 LNHDA, CDR2 SQIVND (reference sequence). The V end was cut by 4 bases, the J end by 1 base, with 8 bases between. This CDR3 is 14 amino acids long. As DNA, the CDR3 is TGTGCCAGTAGTACTCCAGGGAGCAATCAGCCCCAGCATTTT. It yields the protein CASSTPGSNQPQHF.

The chain employs TRBV6-6 and TRBJ2-5; the match to TRBD2 covers 14 bases. CDR3 length: 19 amino acids. V was pared by 5 bases and J by 1 base, with 12 bases of the junction left unmatched. From germline, CDR1 is MNHNY and CDR2 SVGAGI (reference sequence). CDR3: CASSRLAGGRFSPQETQYF. CDR3 sequence (DNA): TGTGCCAGCAGTCGACTAGCGGGGGGGCGCTTTTCCCCCCAAGAGACCCAGTACTTC.

The V call is TRBV7-2, the J call TRBJ2-5; weak D call: TRBD1 (7 bases). Germline CDR1 reads SGHTA; CDR2 reads FQGNSA. With 7 bases removed from V and 1 base from J, the gap between germline ends came to 19 bases. The CDR3 sequence is 16 residues long. The CDR3 region is CASTRTGGGIQETQYF. CDR3 bases: TGTGCCAGCACCCGGACAGGCGGAGGGATCCAAGAGACCCAGTACTTC.

The rearrangement joins TRBV5-4 to TRBJ2-3; 9 nucleotides agree with TRBD2. Germline V gene sequence: CDR1 SGHNT, CDR2 YYREEE (reference sequence). V lost 3 bases to trimming and J lost 1 base; unmatched junction nucleotides: 3. This CDR3 is built from 15 residues. CDR3 nucleotide sequence: TGTGCCAGCAGCTCCAGACTAGCGGGCACAGATACGCAGTATTTT. Amino acids: CASSSRLAGTDTQYF.

The chain uses TRBV7-9 and TRBJ2-7; 8 nucleotides agree with TRBD1. This CDR3 comprises 17 residues. The V segment lost 5 bases and the J segment 0 bases; nucleotides outside the gene matches: 12. Germline CDR1 reads SEHNR; CDR2 reads FQNEAQ (reference sequence). CDR3 protein: CASSPRQGATGSYEQYF. The CDR3 DNA reads as TGTGCCAGCAGCCCCAGGCAGGGGGCGACCGGCTCCTACGAGCAGTACTTC.

The chain combines TRBV19 with TRBJ1-2; maybe TRBD1 (6 bases). This CDR3 is built from 16 residues. CDR1 is LNHDA, CDR2 SQIVND, per germline (reference sequence). V was trimmed by 7 bases and J by 4 bases, leaving 22 bases between them. For the CDR3, the DNA is TGTGCCAGTACCAGGGGCGGGTATCCCCACTTCTATGGCTACACCTTC. Translating it yields CASTRGGYPHFYGYTF.

The rearrangement uses TRBV5-1 and TRBJ1-2; D might be TRBD1 (6 bases). Germline V lookup: CDR1 SGHRS, CDR2 YFSETQ. Trimming pared 5 bases from V and 2 bases from J, leaving 22 bases between. The CDR3 covers 17 residues. CDR3 DNA sequence: TGCGCCAGCAGAACGAGCCCCACGGGGGGCTTCAACTATGGCTACACCTTC. Translating it yields CASRTSPTGGFNYGYTF. Combining the CDR3 with reference TRBV5-1 and TRBJ1-2 gives the whole variable domain KAGVTQTPRYLIKTRGQQVTLSCSPISGHRSVSWYQQTPGQGLQFLFEYFSETQRNKGNFPGRFSGRQFSNSRSEMNVSTLELGDSALYLCASRTSPTGGFNYGYTFGSGTRLTVV.

J is TRBJ2-2 and V is TRBV28; 8 bases fit TRBD1. Germline CDR1 reads MDHEN; CDR2 reads SYDVKM. V shed 3 bases and J 4 bases; nucleotides not matched to a gene: 1. CDR3 length equals 14 residues. CDR3 DNA: TGTGCCAGCAGTTTTACAGGGGGCACCGGGGAGCTGTTTTTT. It is translated as CASSFTGGTGELFF.